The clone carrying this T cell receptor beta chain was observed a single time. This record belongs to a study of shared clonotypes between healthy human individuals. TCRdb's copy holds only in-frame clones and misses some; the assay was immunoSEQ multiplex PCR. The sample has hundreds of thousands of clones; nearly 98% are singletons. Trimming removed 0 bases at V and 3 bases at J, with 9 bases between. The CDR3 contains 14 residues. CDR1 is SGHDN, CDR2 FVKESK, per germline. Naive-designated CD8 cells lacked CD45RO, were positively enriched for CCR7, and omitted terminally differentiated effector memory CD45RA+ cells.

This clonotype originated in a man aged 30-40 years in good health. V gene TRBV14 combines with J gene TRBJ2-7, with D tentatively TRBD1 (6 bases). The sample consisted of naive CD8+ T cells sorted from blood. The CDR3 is CASSQEETGYEQYF. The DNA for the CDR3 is TGTGCCAGCAGCCAAGAGGAGACAGGCTACGAGCAGTACTTC.